This paragraph covers one T cell receptor beta chain sequence. Antigen unknown. Sorted-subset replicate PCR reactions contained 200 ng DNA, corresponding to tens of thousands of T cell genomes. Clones were read by immunoSEQ multiplex PCR, and TCRdb kept only the in-frame ones, dropping some. The sample carries roughly 2 million clones, roughly 94% recorded once. These data originate in a study of shared clonotypes between healthy human individuals. Overall study: In total, the donors were a couple of women and a few men aged 18 to 49. Study-level results: Compared with clonotypes that all four donors shared, non-shared clonotypes had lower generation probabilities.

In germline, CDR1 is SGHNT, CDR2 YYREEE (reference sequence). The ends were cut back, 0 bases at V and 0 bases at J, with 13 bases in the middle. CDR3 length: 16 amino acids. The sequenced material came from naive CD4+ T cells sorted from blood. The subset was: CD45RA+ positively selected. The rearrangement uses TRBV5-4 and TRBJ2-7; TRBD2 is a possible D gene (6 bases). The receptor was isolated from a man aged 18 to 30 in good health. DNA of the CDR3: TGTGCCAGCAGCTTGGAAAGCGGGTCAAGCTCCTACGAGCAGTACTTC. It yields the protein CASSLESGSSSYEQYF.